This T cell receptor (beta chain) was identified in a study of T cell responses to AZD1222 COVID-19 vaccine. The CDR3 runs 15 residues. V lost 1 base, J lost 2 bases, and 10 bases lay in between. Germline V gene lookup returns CDR1 SEHNR and CDR2 FQNEAQ (reference sequence). The study, taken as a whole, reports: White British ancestry dominated among donors, who included more females, and clonal diversity was possibly underestimated.

Here immunoSEQ multiplex PCR was the method, and the copy in TCRdb shows in-frame clones only, minus some. The sample includes 210,000 or so clones, about 94% of them seen just once. This clone appeared a single time. Its antigen is unidentified. The sequence derives from an adult who received the MenACWY meningococcal vaccine as a control. This rearrangement joins TRBV7-9 to TRBJ2-3; no reliable D call. Sequenced material: peripheral blood, taken 28 days after the second dose of the MenACWY control vaccine. The CDR3 region is CASSLVVDYTDTQYF. CDR3 coding DNA: TGTGCCAGCAGCTTAGTGGTGGATTACACAGATACGCAGTATTTT.